Presented here are 23 T cell receptor beta chains from one specimen sequenced in a study of T cell responses to AZD1222 COVID-19 vaccine. Produced via immunoSEQ multiplex PCR; TCRdb's table is partial and in-frame only. This table holds 150,000 to 200,000 clones, 85% to 90% found once. The sequences come from peripheral blood, collected on day 0 of AZD1222 vaccination. The receptors shown here come from an adult in good health.

The chain couples TRBV3-1 (or the pseudogene TRBV3-2) to TRBJ1-2, with TRBD1 matching over 9 bases. The CDR3 extends over 15 amino acids. With V trimmed by 3 bases and J by 8 bases, 10 bases remained unmatched. The germline V gene has CDR1 LGHDT and CDR2 YNNKEL (reference sequence). CDR3 loop: CASSQQTGGPIGYTF. The CDR3 bases are TGTGCCAGCAGCCAGCAGACAGGGGGTCCTATCGGCTACACCTTC.

The chain has TRBV28 and TRBJ1-1, with D unresolved. Trimming pared 2 bases from V and 5 bases from J, leaving 15 bases between. From germline, CDR1 is MDHEN and CDR2 SYDVKM. The CDR3 has 15 residues. CDR3 loop: CASSLTDVLRTEAFF. The CDR3, as DNA: TGTGCCAGCAGTTTAACGGACGTCTTGAGGACTGAAGCTTTCTTT.

The genes are TRBV7-2 and TRBJ2-7; 7 nucleotides align to TRBD1. Germline CDR1 SGHTA, CDR2 FQGNSA. Trimming removed 0 bases from V and 4 bases from J; junction bases left unmatched: 15. The CDR3 is 18 residues long. CDR3 nucleotides: TGTGCCAGCAGCTTAGCCGTAGGGGTACGGGACAGCTTGTACGAGCAGTACTTC. Protein: CASSLAVGVRDSLYEQYF.

This rearrangement joins TRBV5-8 to TRBJ1-3; D is perhaps TRBD1 (6 bases). V lost 4 bases to trimming and J lost 10 bases, with 12 bases between them. Germline V gene lookup returns CDR1 SGHTS and CDR2 YDEGEE. The CDR3 has 12 amino acids. CDR3 residues: CASSPLRGTIYF. DNA of the CDR3: TGTGCCAGCAGCCCACTCAGGGGAACCATATATTTT.

V is TRBV9 and J is TRBJ2-1, with 9 bases lining up with TRBD1. This CDR3 is built from 14 residues. The trim removed 2 bases at V and 5 bases at J, leaving 2 bases unmatched. Per germline, CDR1 SGDLS and CDR2 YYNGEE. CDR3 sequence (DNA): TGTGCCAGCAGCGTTGGGACAGGGAACAATGAGCAGTTCTTC. Protein product: CASSVGTGNNEQFF.

The J gene is TRBJ2-7, the V gene TRBV6-5; 9 bases map to TRBD1. Looked up from germline, CDR1 is MNHEY and CDR2 is SVGAGI. CDR3 length: 14 residues. The V and J ends lost 6 bases and 6 bases, in that order; junction bases with no gene match: 9. The CDR3 DNA reads as TGTGCCAGCAGGGCACAGGGGGCGCTGGGCGAGCAGTACTTC. Its protein product is CASRAQGALGEQYF.

The gene calls are TRBV5-1 and TRBJ2-3, with D hard to call. This CDR3 contains 14 residues. Trimming left V 0 bases short and J 4 bases short, with 9 bases between. The germline CDR1 and CDR2 sequences are SGHRS and YFSETQ. The CDR3 region has the DNA TGCGCCAGCAGCTTGGAACGGGCGGCAGATACGCAGTATTTT. Translated, it gives CASSLERAADTQYF.

This chain connects TRBV5-4 to TRBJ2-2; 7 nucleotides match TRBD2. Germline V gene lookup returns CDR1 SGHNT and CDR2 YYREEE (reference sequence). J was trimmed by 5 bases and V by 0 bases; bases with no gene match: 10. The CDR3 covers 17 residues. The CDR3 reads CASSLDGGSKGTGELFF. The CDR3 DNA reads TGTGCCAGCAGCTTGGATGGCGGGAGTAAAGGAACCGGGGAGCTGTTTTTT.

This chain uses TRBV20-1 with TRBJ2-1; 10 nucleotides line up with TRBD2. V lost 3 bases and J lost 5; bases outside the gene matches: 7. This CDR3 has 15 residues. Germline CDR1 is DFQATT and CDR2 is SNEGSKA (reference sequence). CDR3 amino acids: CSASSGLATDNEQFF. The CDR3 DNA is TGCAGTGCTAGTTCGGGACTAGCGACAGACAATGAGCAGTTCTTC.

This clone was found a few times. The chain has TRBV19 and TRBJ1-6; D uncertain. This CDR3 has 16 residues. CDR1 is LNHDA and CDR2 is SQIVND in the germline V gene (reference sequence). V was shortened by 3 bases and J by 6 bases, with 15 bases between the two germline ends. This CDR3 is CASSINPSDSNSPLHF. CDR3 bases: TGTGCCAGTAGTATTAATCCTTCCGACTCTAATTCACCCCTCCACTTT.

The rearrangement uses TRBV4-3 and TRBJ2-7; 8 nucleotides match TRBD1. The V gene end was trimmed by 0 bases and the J gene end by 6 bases; junction bases not matched to a gene: 7. The CDR3 runs to 15 residues. The germline CDR1 and CDR2 sequences are LGHNA and YSLEER. The CDR3 region has the DNA TGCGCCAGCAGCCAAGATAATTCCAGGGGGCGCGAGCAGTACTTC. Translating gives CASSQDNSRGREQYF.

The chain uses TRBV3-1 (or the pseudogene TRBV3-2) and TRBJ1-6; D not certain. The CDR3 sequence is 13 residues long. Trimming took off 6 bases at V and 8 bases at J, with 11 bases between the two ends. Germline CDR1 and CDR2: LGHDT and YNNKEL (reference sequence). The CDR3 nucleotides are TGTGCCAGCAGTCTTACGGGTGATTCACCCCTCCACTTT. Protein: CASSLTGDSPLHF.

This clone was recorded only once. This chain connects TRBV10-1 to TRBJ1-2; D perhaps matches TRBD1 (5 bases). CDR1 is WNHNN and CDR2 is SYGVQD in the germline V gene (reference sequence). This CDR3 is 17 amino acids long. With 2 bases removed from V and 1 base from J, the gap between germline ends came to 17 bases. The DNA for the CDR3 is TGCGCCAGCAGTGAGCGGGTAGGGGCAGATTTTAACTATGGCTACACCTTC. Amino acids: CASSERVGADFNYGYTF.

Turning to this clone: Other DNA variants within this sample encode the same CDR3. The V call is TRBV3-1 (or the pseudogene TRBV3-2), the J call TRBJ2-7; possibly TRBD2 for D (6 bases). There are 15 residues in the CDR3. Trimming pared 0 bases from V and 1 base from J, leaving 10 bases between. Germline assignment: CDR1 LGHDT and CDR2 YNNKEL (reference sequence). CDR3 amino acids: CASSQELGTSYEQYF. DNA for the CDR3: TGTGCCAGCAGCCAAGAACTCGGGACTTCCTACGAGCAGTACTTC.

The chain combines TRBV7-9 with TRBJ1-1; 12 bases match TRBD1. V lost 1 base, J lost 10 bases, and 10 bases stayed unmatched. This CDR3 comprises 16 residues. Per the germline V gene, CDR1 is SEHNR and CDR2 is FQNEAQ (reference sequence). CDR3 amino acids: CASSLGGTGGTRGAFF. The CDR3 nucleotides read TGTGCCAGCAGCTTAGGAGGGACAGGGGGCACGAGAGGAGCTTTCTTT.

The chain joins TRBV7-3 to TRBJ2-3; D is tentatively TRBD1 or TRBD2 (6 bases each). V shed 1 base and J shed 4 bases, with 15 bases lying between them. There are 16 residues in the CDR3. CDR1 SGHTA and CDR2 FQGTGA come from the germline V gene. In nucleotides, the CDR3 is TGTGCCAGCAGCTTAAGCCTGGGGGGCACAGCAGATACGCAGTATTTT. It translates to CASSLSLGGTADTQYF.

The sample holds one count of this clone. V gene TRBV7-6 combines with J gene TRBJ2-2; D is possibly TRBD1 (6 bases). The CDR3 has 16 residues. Trimming removed 5 bases from V and 4 bases from J, with 17 bases in between. The germline gives CDR1 SGHVS, CDR2 FNYEAQ. CDR3 sequence (DNA): TGTGCCAGCAGCCGGCCCACAGGGTCCGTCACCGGGGAGCTGTTTTTT. It codes for CASSRPTGSVTGELFF.

This clone was seen just once. V and J are TRBV19 and TRBJ1-4; no reliable D call. Trimming left V 7 bases short and J 8 bases short, with 23 bases between. The V gene's germline CDR1 is LNHDA and CDR2 SQIVND (reference sequence). The CDR3 has 16 amino acids. The CDR3 region is CASTSSWGELEEKLFF. CDR3 in DNA: TGTGCCAGTACCTCTTCCTGGGGAGAGCTGGAAGAAAAACTGTTTTTT.

The chain has TRBV29-1 and TRBJ1-3, with D perhaps TRBD1 (5 bases). The V and J ends lost 3 bases and 0 bases respectively, with 12 bases between them. The CDR3 has 15 residues. Germline CDR1 reads SQVTM; CDR2 reads ANQGSEA. The CDR3 DNA follows: TGCAGCGTTGAGGCACCGGGACCCTCTGGAAACACCATATATTTT. Its protein is CSVEAPGPSGNTIYF.

The chain carries TRBV19 and TRBJ1-6; possible D gene TRBD1, 6 bases. The CDR3 has 15 residues. CDR1 LNHDA and CDR2 SQIVND come from the germline V gene (reference sequence). V lost 7 bases and J lost 9, with 19 bases in between. This chain's CDR3 is CASMPTDRPASPLHF. CDR3 coding DNA: TGTGCCAGTATGCCGACTGACAGGCCGGCTTCACCCCTCCACTTT.

The V gene is TRBV28, the J gene TRBJ1-4, with D uncertain. CDR3 length equals 12 residues. Trimming shortened V by 3 bases and J by 8 bases, and 7 bases separated the two germline ends. Per germline, CDR1 MDHEN and CDR2 SYDVKM. The chain's CDR3 is CASSFMEEKLFF. CDR3 nucleotides: TGTGCCAGCAGTTTTATGGAGGAAAAACTGTTTTTT.

This chain uses TRBV19 with TRBJ2-2, with D unclear. V was shortened by 4 bases and J by 4 bases, with 13 bases between the two germline ends. The CDR3 length is 15 residues. The germline gives CDR1 LNHDA, CDR2 SQIVND (reference sequence). The CDR3 DNA reads as TGTGCCAGTAGTAATAGGCAGGACGCCACCGGGGAGCTGTTTTTT. It is translated as CASSNRQDATGELFF. The whole variable domain, remainder taken from reference TRBV19 and TRBJ2-2, is DGGITQSPKYLFRKEGQNVTLSCEQNLNHDAMYWYRQDPGQGLRLIYYSQIVNDFQKGDIAEGYSVSREKKESFPLTVTSAQKNPTAFYLCASSNRQDATGELFFGEGSRLTVL.

This clone has just a few counts. The rearrangement uses TRBV7-9 and TRBJ2-1; no firm D call. This CDR3 spans 16 amino acids. The V gene lost 7 bases and the J gene lost 5 bases, with 21 bases spanning the gap. CDR1 SEHNR and CDR2 FQNEAQ come from the germline V gene (reference sequence). The CDR3, as DNA: TGTGCCAGCACCTTTCGGGTGTCAGGACCCGACAATGAGCAGTTCTTC. It encodes CASTFRVSGPDNEQFF.